Each of the 18 T cell receptor beta chains below was sequenced from the same sample in a study of blood T cell repertoires in COVID-19. Using immunoSEQ multiplex PCR, the repertoire was profiled, and TCRdb retains in-frame clones only, with some absent. Among some 240,000 clones, 84% were seen once, and the ten largest hold 1.5%. Specimen: peripheral blood. These receptors originate from a woman in her 40s who had recovered from COVID-19.

The rearrangement uses TRBV18 and TRBJ2-2; D possibly corresponds to TRBD1 (5 bases). Between the trimmed V and J ends, which lost 1 base and 1 base, there was a span of 19 bases. CDR1 and CDR2 from the germline V gene are KGHSH and LQKENI. The CDR3 extends over 19 amino acids. For the CDR3, the DNA is TGTGCCAGCTCACCACGATACAGGCCCAAGCCTTTGAACACCGGGGAGCTGTTTTTT. Amino acid sequence: CASSPRYRPKPLNTGELFF.

The chain uses TRBV9 and TRBJ2-1, with D tentatively TRBD1 (6 bases). V lost 4 bases to trimming and J lost 7 bases, with 18 bases between them. The germline V gene has CDR1 SGDLS and CDR2 YYNGEE. The CDR3 loop spans 15 amino acids. This CDR3 reads CASSSAQGIWNEQFF. The CDR3 DNA follows: TGTGCCAGCAGCAGCGCACAGGGTATATGGAATGAGCAGTTCTTC.

This clone was observed once. The chain uses TRBV3-1 (or the pseudogene TRBV3-2) and TRBJ1-2; 8 bases are shared with TRBD1. Germline CDR1 reads LGHDT; CDR2 reads YNNKEL (reference sequence). After removal of 2 bases from V and 8 bases from J, the junction contained 7 bases not matched to a gene. The CDR3 covers 14 residues. The CDR3 region is CASSQRDRSEGYTF. In nucleotides, the CDR3 is TGTGCCAGCAGCCAACGGGACAGGTCTGAGGGCTACACCTTC.

V is TRBV6-5 and J is TRBJ1-6; the match to TRBD1 covers 9 bases. Trimming took 6 bases from V and 6 from J; bases not matched to a gene: 3. The CDR3 has 14 amino acids. Germline V gene data show CDR1 as MNHEY and CDR2 as SVGAGI. CDR3 DNA sequence: TGTGCCAGCAGCCCGGACAGGGGTAATTCACCCCTCCACTTT. Translated, it gives CASSPDRGNSPLHF.

The rearrangement uses TRBV29-1 and TRBJ1-2; D might be TRBD1 (6 bases). The germline V and J ends were trimmed by 0 bases and 5 bases, with 10 bases remaining between them. CDR3 length: 13 residues. Germline CDR1 is SQVTM and CDR2 is ANQGSEA. The CDR3 coding sequence is TGCAGCGTTGAAGATGGGACATCTTATGGCTACACCTTC. Translated: CSVEDGTSYGYTF.

The V call is TRBV5-1, the J call TRBJ2-7, with 9 bases matching TRBD1. Germline trimming cut 2 bases from V and 4 bases from J; bases unmatched to any gene: 10. This CDR3 has 16 residues. Germline-derived CDR1 and CDR2 are SGHRS and YFSETQ. The chain's CDR3 is CASSLSSGTGMYEQYF. Here the CDR3 DNA reads TGCGCCAGCAGCTTATCGTCCGGGACAGGGATGTACGAGCAGTACTTC.

A single count supports this clone. J is TRBJ1-2 and V is TRBV6-5; D not resolved. The CDR3 contains 12 residues. Germline-derived CDR1 and CDR2 are MNHEY and SVGAGI. Trimming shortened V by 5 bases and J by 5 bases, and 9 bases separated the two germline ends. DNA for the CDR3: TGTGCCAGCAGTCCGGGAACTTATGGCTACACCTTC. Its protein is CASSPGTYGYTF.

The V gene is TRBV20-1, the J gene TRBJ2-5; D is perhaps TRBD1 (6 bases). V dropped 6 bases and J dropped 5 bases, with 10 bases sitting between them. Germline V gives CDR1 DFQATT, CDR2 SNEGSKA (reference sequence). The CDR3 has 11 residues. Here the CDR3 reads CSAKRGETQYF. CDR3 DNA sequence: TGCAGTGCCAAAAGGGGGGAGACCCAGTACTTC.

The gene calls are TRBV7-8 and TRBJ2-2, with 7 bases lining up with TRBD2. V shed 4 bases and J 5 bases; nucleotides not matched to a gene: 7. In germline, CDR1 is SGHVS, CDR2 FQNEAQ. The CDR3 is 15 residues long. The CDR3 nucleotides are TGTGCCAGCAGCTCGACCCTCGGGAGGACCGGGGAGCTGTTTTTT. Protein sequence: CASSSTLGRTGELFF.

This chain joins TRBV4-1 and TRBJ2-3, with TRBD1 identical over 7 bases. Germline assignment: CDR1 MGHRA and CDR2 YSYEKL. This CDR3 has 17 amino acids. The V gene end was trimmed by 1 base and the J gene end by 1 base; junction bases not matched to a gene: 8. CDR3 in amino acids: CASSQVRAGGGTDTQYF. CDR3 coding DNA: TGCGCCAGCAGCCAAGTTCGGGCAGGGGGTGGCACAGATACGCAGTATTTT.

Remarks on this clone: Other DNA sequences in the same sample also yield this CDR3. The rearrangement joins TRBV4-1 to TRBJ2-1, with TRBD2 matching over 7 bases. Germline assignment: CDR1 MGHRA and CDR2 YSYEKL. The CDR3 covers 12 residues. J was trimmed by 7 bases and V by 3 bases; bases with no gene match: 0. The CDR3 region is CASSQRGNEQFF. Here the CDR3 DNA reads TGCGCCAGCAGCCAGCGGGGGAATGAGCAGTTCTTC.

This clone was counted once. This chain uses TRBV28 with TRBJ2-3; TRBD1 is a possible D gene (5 bases). Trimming removed 5 bases from V and 1 base from J, with 13 bases in between. Germline V lookup: CDR1 MDHEN, CDR2 SYDVKM. CDR3 size: 15 residues. CDR3 region: CASSPAGLGTDTQYF. CDR3 bases: TGTGCCAGCAGTCCCGCAGGGTTGGGCACAGATACGCAGTATTTT.

This chain joins TRBV19 and TRBJ1-2, with 8 bases that match TRBD1. V was clipped by 3 bases and J by 8 bases; unmatched bases: 11. The germline V gene has CDR1 LNHDA and CDR2 SQIVND (reference sequence). The CDR3 has 15 amino acids. CDR3 bases: TGTGCCAGTAGTATGCAACCGACAGGGGAGCGGGGCTACACCTTC. It translates to CASSMQPTGERGYTF.

This chain connects TRBV7-9 to TRBJ2-1, with D possibly being TRBD2 (5 bases). Trimming removed 5 bases from V and 0 bases from J, with 11 bases in between. CDR1 SEHNR and CDR2 FQNEAQ come from the germline V gene (reference sequence). The CDR3 has 15 amino acids. In DNA, the CDR3 is TGTGCCAGCAGCGAGCGGCGGAGCTCCTACAATGAGCAGTTCTTC. This translates into CASSERRSSYNEQFF.

This chain links TRBV7-6 with TRBJ1-6; possibly TRBD1 for D (5 bases). Germline V lookup: CDR1 SGHVS, CDR2 FNYEAQ. CDR3 size: 15 residues. Trimming removed 5 bases from V and 9 bases from J, with 17 bases in between. The chain's CDR3 is CASSPLGGTVSPLHF. As DNA, the CDR3 is TGTGCCAGCAGCCCCCTGGGGGGGACTGTTTCACCCCTCCACTTT.

The rearrangement links TRBV19 to TRBJ2-1, with TRBD1 matching 7 bases. CDR1 is LNHDA, CDR2 SQIVND, per germline (reference sequence). Trimming took 5 bases from V and 12 from J; bases not matched to a gene: 4. The CDR3 covers 11 residues. The CDR3 coding sequence is TGTGCCAGTAGTGACAGGGCGGGGCAGTTCTTC. It translates to CASSDRAGQFF.

In DNA form, the CDR3 reads TGTGCCAGCAGTGGGGCCTTGGCCGCTTATGGCTACACCTTC. Protein product: CASSGALAAYGYTF. The rearrangement uses TRBV28 and TRBJ1-2, with D perhaps matching TRBD1 (5 bases). There are 14 residues in the CDR3. Per germline, CDR1 MDHEN and CDR2 SYDVKM. V was trimmed by 5 bases and J by 5 bases, leaving 15 bases between them.

The V and J genes are TRBV19 and TRBJ1-2; possible D gene TRBD1, 6 bases. The CDR3 is made up of 13 amino acids. The germline gives CDR1 LNHDA, CDR2 SQIVND (reference sequence). V lost 6 bases, J lost 3 bases, and 11 bases lay in between. CDR3 region: CASSRTVYYGYTF. CDR3 coding DNA: TGTGCCAGTAGCAGGACAGTTTACTATGGCTACACCTTC.